The 10 T cell receptor beta chains presented below share a single source sample, sequenced in a study of blood T cell repertoires in COVID-19. Sequencing was performed with immunoSEQ multiplex PCR; in TCRdb, only in-frame clones are kept and a portion is missing. The sample shows roughly 570,000 clones, about 89% of them seen only once. The source material was peripheral blood. The receptors here all came from a woman between 45 and 65 years old with COVID-19, enrolled during active disease.

The chain employs TRBV6-5 and TRBJ1-5; weak D call: TRBD1 (6 bases). The germline gives CDR1 MNHEY, CDR2 SVGAGI. V gave up 9 bases and J gave up 6 bases, with 18 bases separating them. This CDR3 is 14 amino acids long. The CDR3 protein is CARPGQTNSQPQHF. The CDR3 nucleotides read TGTGCCAGGCCCGGACAGACGAATTCTCAGCCCCAGCATTTT.

The chain employs TRBV6-5 and TRBJ2-3; tentative D call: TRBD1 (5 bases). Trimming left V 6 bases short and J 2 bases short, with 15 bases between. The CDR3 consists of 15 residues. Germline V gives CDR1 MNHEY, CDR2 SVGAGI. The CDR3 loop reads CASSTTGLLTDTQYF. In nucleotides, the CDR3 is TGTGCCAGCAGCACAACAGGCCTCCTCACAGATACGCAGTATTTT.

This rearrangement joins TRBV7-2 to TRBJ2-4, with D uncertain. The V gene lost 5 bases and the J gene lost 9 bases, with 17 bases spanning the gap. The CDR3 is made up of 14 amino acids. Germline V gives CDR1 SGHTA, CDR2 FQGNSA. The chain's CDR3 is CASSQMGLQAIQYF. The CDR3 DNA reads TGTGCCAGCAGCCAAATGGGCTTGCAGGCCATTCAGTACTTC.

This clone was seen a few times. This chain links TRBV30 with TRBJ1-3; the D is unclear. Between the trimmed V and J ends, which lost 5 bases and 0 bases, there was a span of 8 bases. Germline V CDR1 and CDR2: GTSNPN, SVGIG (reference sequence). This CDR3 spans 13 amino acids. The CDR3 bases are TGTGCCTGGTCCAGGTACTCTGGAAACACCATATATTTT. Translation: CAWSRYSGNTIYF.

This clone was detected once. This rearrangement joins TRBV7-7 to TRBJ2-5, with 8 bases identical to TRBD1. Germline V gene sequence: CDR1 SSHAT, CDR2 FNYEAQ (reference sequence). The trim removed 5 bases at V and 4 bases at J, leaving 3 bases unmatched. The CDR3 sequence is 13 residues long. The CDR3 sequence is CASSKQGAETQYF. The CDR3 coding sequence is TGTGCCAGCAGCAAGCAGGGGGCAGAGACCCAGTACTTC. The full variable domain, in which reference TRBV7-7 and TRBJ2-5 provide the parts outside the CDR3, is GAGVSQSPRYKVTKRGQDVTLRCDPISSHATLYWYQQALGQGPEFLTYFNYEAQPDKSGLPSDRFSAERPEGSISTLTIQRTEQRDSAMYRCASSKQGAETQYFGPGTRLLVL.

The chain carries TRBV29-1 and TRBJ2-3; TRBD2 matches 12 bases. The CDR3 runs to 14 residues. Per germline, CDR1 SQVTM and CDR2 ANQGSEA. The V and J ends lost 6 bases and 3 bases, in that order; junction bases with no gene match: 4. CDR3 protein: CSVTTSGSTDTQYF. As DNA, the CDR3 is TGCAGCGTCACGACTAGCGGGAGTACAGATACGCAGTATTTT.

V gene TRBV27 combines with J gene TRBJ1-2; D remains ambiguous. This CDR3 has 13 residues. V lost 3 bases to trimming and J lost 4 bases, with 9 bases between them. Per the germline V gene, CDR1 is MNHEY and CDR2 is SMNVEV (reference sequence). Here the CDR3 DNA reads TGTGCCAGCAGTTTCTCGGGGAGCTATGGCTACACCTTC. It encodes CASSFSGSYGYTF.

Concerning this clone itself: Distinct nucleotide sequences in the sample also encode this CDR3. The chain is built from TRBV27 and TRBJ2-2, with TRBD2 as a possible D gene (5 bases). The CDR3 length is 12 residues. Trimming took 3 bases from V and 7 from J, leaving 6 bases between them. The germline gives CDR1 MNHEY, CDR2 SMNVEV (reference sequence). The DNA for the CDR3 is TGTGCCAGCAGTTTCGGAGGCGGGGAGCTGTTTTTT. Translating gives CASSFGGGELFF.

The chain employs TRBV11-2 and TRBJ2-3, with 8 bases identical to TRBD2. Trimming removed 2 bases from V and 5 bases from J; junction bases left unmatched: 6. The CDR3 has 15 residues. Germline lookup yields CDR1 SGHAT and CDR2 FQNNGV. As DNA, the CDR3 is TGTGCCAGCAGCTTATTCCGGGGGGGGCAAGATACGCAGTATTTT. This gives the protein CASSLFRGGQDTQYF.

The chain carries TRBV5-8 and TRBJ2-3, with D possibly matching TRBD2 (6 bases). The germline V gene encodes CDR1 SGHTS and CDR2 YDEGEE. The germline V and J ends were trimmed by 3 bases and 6 bases, with 20 bases remaining between them. CDR3 length: 16 amino acids. Written as DNA, the CDR3 is TGTGCCAGCAGCTCCTGGACTACCACCATTTCGGATACGCAGTATTTT. It codes for CASSSWTTTISDTQYF.